A selection of T cell receptor beta chains follows, all from one sample in a study of OX40 agonist ivuxolimab in advanced cancers. Clones were sequenced by immunoSEQ multiplex PCR, and TCRdb holds only the in-frame ones, with some missing. In the table there are some 77,000 clones, around 92% of which are singletons. The source was CD4+ or CD8+ T cells sorted from blood, collected in a trial of the OX40 agonist ivuxolimab. The receptors here all came from an adult with an advanced solid tumor such as melanoma, head and neck, liver or kidney cancer. Both conserved end residues are part of each CDR3. The order of the fields is CDR3 protein, V gene, J gene.

CASSDPGQGAMNTEAFF	TRBV19	TRBJ1-1
CASSHSGHLGETQYF	TRBV7-9	TRBJ2-5
CASSLSRVETQYF	TRBV27	TRBJ2-5
CASSLRDLGGYTF	TRBV9	TRBJ1-2
CASTPIREGSYEQYF	TRBV6-1	TRBJ2-7
CASSLAAGTGVRDQPQHF	TRBV7-6	TRBJ1-5
CASSQVLSLNEGYTF	TRBV4-3	TRBJ1-2
CASTPAGGPDTQYF	TRBV6-5	TRBJ2-3
CASSFERSYEQYF	TRBV5-1	TRBJ2-7
CASSDRGYNSPLHF	TRBV25-1	TRBJ1-6
CASSLAGRGYTF	TRBV5-4	TRBJ1-2
CASSPGVTDTQYF	TRBV7-6	TRBJ2-3
CASSYSIGGREQYF	TRBV6-5	TRBJ2-7
CASSPEATGGTYNEQFF	TRBV9	TRBJ2-1
CATSRDRWQTQYF	TRBV15	TRBJ2-5
CASSLLGQGLTEAFF	TRBV7-9	TRBJ1-1
CASSSDRGQNPYEQYF	TRBV5-1	TRBJ2-7
CAWDYGRGEYNEQFF	TRBV30	TRBJ2-1